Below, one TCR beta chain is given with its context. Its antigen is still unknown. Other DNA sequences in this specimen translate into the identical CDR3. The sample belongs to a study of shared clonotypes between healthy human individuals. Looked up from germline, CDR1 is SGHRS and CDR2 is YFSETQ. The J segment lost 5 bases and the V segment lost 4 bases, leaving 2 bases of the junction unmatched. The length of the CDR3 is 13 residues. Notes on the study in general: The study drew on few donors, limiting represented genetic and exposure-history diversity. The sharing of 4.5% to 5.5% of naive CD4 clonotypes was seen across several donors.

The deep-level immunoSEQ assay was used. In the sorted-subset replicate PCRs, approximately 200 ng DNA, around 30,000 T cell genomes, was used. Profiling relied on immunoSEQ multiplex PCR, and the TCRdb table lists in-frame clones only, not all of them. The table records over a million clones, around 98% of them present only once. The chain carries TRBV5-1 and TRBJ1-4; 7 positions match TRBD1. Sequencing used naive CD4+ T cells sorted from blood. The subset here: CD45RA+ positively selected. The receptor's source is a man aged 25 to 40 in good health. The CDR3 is CASSPGQNEKLFF. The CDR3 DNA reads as TGCGCCAGCAGCCCGGGACAGAATGAAAAACTGTTTTTT. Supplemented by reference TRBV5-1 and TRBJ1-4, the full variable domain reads KAGVTQTPRYLIKTRGQQVTLSCSPISGHRSVSWYQQTPGQGLQFLFEYFSETQRNKGNFPGRFSGRQFSNSRSEMNVSTLELGDSALYLCASSPGQNEKLFFGSGTQLSVL.